Only a few counts were recorded for the clone carrying this TCR beta chain. The target antigen is unknown. V dropped 0 bases and J dropped 7 bases, with 13 bases sitting between them. The CDR3 consists of 15 residues. Germline CDR1 and CDR2: SEHNR and FQNEAQ (reference sequence). The data are from a study of OX40 agonist ivuxolimab in advanced cancers. Study at large: Of mixed ages from about 23 to 85 and averaging approximately 60 years, the group was 65% to 85% male. Eligibility rules accepted prior anti-PD-1, anti-PD-L1 or anti-CTLA-4 therapy, and roughly 42% had some. Three patients got partial responses; one had hepatocellular carcinoma and two had cutaneous melanoma.

Findings of the study overall: Dosing at 0.1 to 3.0 mg/kg was accompanied by clonal expansion of CD4+ and CD8+ blood T cells by week 6.

The method was immunoSEQ multiplex PCR; TCRdb's version includes in-frame clones alone and lacks a portion of them. The sample consists of tens of thousands of clones, 84% of them appearing once. The genes are TRBV7-9 and TRBJ1-5; D might be TRBD1 (5 bases). The receptor comes from an adult with an advanced solid tumor such as melanoma, head and neck, liver or kidney cancer. The sequencing used CD4+ or CD8+ T cells sorted from blood, collected in a trial of the OX40 agonist ivuxolimab. The CDR3 loop is CASSLAVQGDQPQHF. The CDR3, as DNA: TGTGCCAGCAGCTTAGCGGTTCAGGGAGACCAGCCCCAGCATTTT. Full variable domain (remainder filled in from reference TRBV7-9 and TRBJ1-5): DTGVSQNPRHKITKRGQNVTFRCDPISEHNRLYWYRQTLGQGPEFLTYFQNEAQLEKSRLLSDRFSAERPKGSFSTLEIQRTEQGDSAMYLCASSLAVQGDQPQHFGDGTRLSIL.